This TCR beta chain was recorded in a study of blood T cells in healthy people across ages (dated by TCRdb to the mid-2010s). Context from the whole study: Template switching captured roughly one uniquely barcoded TCR beta cDNA molecule per two T cells in model experiments. Four age groups were formed from the donors: young (average approximately 16 years), middle-aged (around 39), aged (roughly 58) and long-lived (about 80). Age-related changes in TCR beta repertoire diversity were measured in the study by deep sequencing normalized with unique cDNA molecular identifiers. To avoid experimental bias, donors of different ages were distributed randomly across sequencing lanes. The study analyzed two additional independent replicas of 1 million unique cDNA reads from the same blood draw for two donors, one aged 18 to 30 and one aged 80 or older. General findings and caveats noted by the study authors: Compared with the aged group, the long-lived group had more naive CD4+ T cells, fewer expanded clones and increased TCR diversity, a pattern suggesting age selection. The CMV infection status of donors was not known, potentially confounding age-related changes in expanded clonotypes. Estimates of total diversity based on one million sequenced T cells were considered lower bounds and underestimates. There was a strong correlation between observed TCR beta diversity and the percentage of naive T cells measured by flow cytometry. Since profiling was done on bulk unsorted PBMCs, naive and antigen-experienced compartments could not be conclusively compared. Observed TCR beta diversity per million T cells fell roughly linearly with age, and a significant reduction was already apparent by age roughly 40.

Systemically healthy Caucasian individuals from Russia, around 38 in total and aged about 6 to 100 years, were included as donors. About 10 milliliters of peripheral blood were drawn from each donor into EDTA-treated Vacutainer tubes. Ficoll-Paque density-gradient centrifugation was used to isolate PBMCs, with at least 6.5 million per sample. Total RNA was extracted from PBMCs with Trizol reagent, with at least 5.5 micrograms obtained per sample. For every donor, an aliquot of PBMCs went through flow cytometry to measure the percentages of naive CD45RAhigh/CD27high T cells. Library generation was performed with 5' RACE. TCRdb records Illumina HiSeq 2500 as the sequencer. A second PCR of about 6 to 11 cycles was performed with a sample-barcoded 5' primer and a J-beta primer mix. A template-switch 5' adaptor carrying 12 random nucleotides introduced a unique molecular identifier onto each TCR beta cDNA molecule. Each sample yielded at least 2.5 million CDR3-containing paired-end reads. First-strand cDNA was synthesized from all RNA with the Mint cDNA synthesis kit, primed by a TRBC-specific oligonucleotide. Following uracil-DNA glycosylase treatment, all cDNA underwent a first 18-cycle PCR with the universal primers M1SS and BC2_uni_R. As for the authors' bioinformatics: For normalization, 1 million high-quality reads, each with a distinct molecular identifier, were randomly selected from each sample. Reads with shared molecular identifiers were discarded instead of being binned into consensus sequences. MiTCR, with a Q25 quality threshold and the strictest error-elimination algorithm, was used for CDR3 identification, clonotype clustering and error correction. A nonparametric unseen species model with Euler transformation was used to estimate a lower bound on total TCR beta diversity. The public reads were run again by TCRdb, first through fastp at Q25 and then through MiXCR, and only productive beta chains were kept. Every entry covers one CDR3 protein and lists the most common genes and DNA from its rows. What appears here as the V and J calls and clone size reflects TCRdb's work, not the paper's. Here the sample has under 2 million distinct CDR3 sequences; 30% to 35% occur a single time. The ten largest clonotypes hold 10% to 12% of the sample.

This clonotype has at least ten counts. Its recognized antigen is unknown. No base-level quality is on record; no much larger clone is a single base apart. The CDR3 covers 15 residues, taking in both the cysteine and the phenylalanine. Just the 45-base CDR3 DNA is kept, in frame starting at base 1. CDR1 and CDR2, per the germline V gene, are SQVTM and ANQGSEA. The germline V end is reduced by 5 bases and the J end by 5 bases; junction bases left unmatched: 12. Sample: blood. The source is a woman aged 30 to 39 in good health. The chain links TRBV29-1 with TRBJ2-3; the junction holds 8 bases that match TRBD2. The CDR3 region: CSVLGPGLVKDTQYF. The bases read TGCAGCGTTTTGGGGCCGGGACTAGTCAAAGATACGCAGTATTTT.